A single sample is the source of the 11 T cell receptor beta chains below, sequenced in a study of blood T cell repertoires in COVID-19. Some clones are missing from TCRdb's copy, which holds only in-frame ones; the method was immunoSEQ multiplex PCR. The sample lists tens of thousands of clones, 65% to 90% occurring once. What was sequenced was peripheral blood. These receptors were obtained from a man between 45 and 60 years old with COVID-19, enrolled during active disease.

This clone came up a few times. V is TRBV10-3 and J is TRBJ1-1; TRBD1 aligns across 7 bases. J lost 0 bases, V lost 5 bases, and 3 bases had no gene match. The CDR3 covers 14 residues. Germline loops: CDR1 ENHRY, CDR2 SYGVKD. The CDR3 DNA reads as TGTGCCATCAGTCCGGGACAGATGAACACTGAAGCTTTCTTT. This codes for CAISPGQMNTEAFF.

The chain joins TRBV11-2 to TRBJ2-2; no definite D call. V dropped 4 bases and J dropped 5 bases, with 8 bases sitting between them. Germline lookup yields CDR1 SGHAT and CDR2 FQNNGV. CDR3 length: 13 amino acids. The CDR3 coding sequence is TGTGCCAGCAGCTCCGCCTATACCGGGGAGCTGTTTTTT. Protein sequence: CASSSAYTGELFF.

The J gene is TRBJ2-1, the V gene TRBV6-5; perhaps TRBD1 as D (6 bases). Per germline, CDR1 MNHEY and CDR2 SVGAGI. The CDR3 contains 12 residues. Trimming left V 6 bases short and J 5 bases short, with 8 bases between. Here the CDR3 reads CASRDSDNEQFF. The DNA for the CDR3 is TGTGCCAGCAGGGACAGCGACAATGAGCAGTTCTTC.

The chain carries TRBV3-1 (or the pseudogene TRBV3-2) and TRBJ2-7; D call uncertain. V shed 2 bases and J shed 8 bases, with 7 bases lying between them. The length of the CDR3 is 11 residues. CDR1 is LGHDT, CDR2 YNNKEL, per germline (reference sequence). CDR3 residues: CASSQFAQQYF. The CDR3 nucleotides are TGTGCCAGCAGCCAATTTGCGCAGCAGTACTTC.

The rearrangement links TRBV2 to TRBJ1-5; D is possibly TRBD1 (6 bases). Between the trimmed V and J ends, which lost 8 bases and 0 bases, there was a span of 14 bases. The germline gives CDR1 SNHLY, CDR2 FYNNEI. The CDR3 has 15 residues. CDR3 DNA sequence: TGTGCCAGCGGTCCCCGGGGGGCTAGCAATCAGCCCCAGCATTTT. Residues: CASGPRGASNQPQHF.

This chain uses TRBV14 with TRBJ1-6, with a possible D match to TRBD1 (6 bases). Trimming removed 0 bases at V and 3 bases at J, with 9 bases between. The CDR3 is 16 amino acids. The germline V gene has CDR1 SGHDN and CDR2 FVKESK. CDR3 DNA sequence: TGTGCCAGCAGCCAAGACAGGGGTAACTATAATTCACCCCTCCACTTT. Protein sequence: CASSQDRGNYNSPLHF. Full variable domain (outside the CDR3, taken from reference TRBV14 and TRBJ1-6): EAGVTQFPSHSVIEKGQTVTLRCDPISGHDNLYWYRRVMGKEIKFLLHFVKESKQDESGMPNNRFLAERTGGTYSTLKVQPAELEDSGVYFCASSQDRGNYNSPLHFGNGTRLTVT.

V gene TRBV9 combines with J gene TRBJ2-5, with 7 bases aligning to TRBD2. Germline lookup yields CDR1 SGDLS and CDR2 YYNGEE. The CDR3 sequence is 15 residues long. V lost 2 bases and J lost 7; bases outside the gene matches: 11. CDR3 nucleotides: TGTGCCAGCAGCGTGGGGTTGCGGGAGAGGGGGACCCAGTACTTC. Its translation is CASSVGLRERGTQYF. Filled out from reference TRBV9 and TRBJ2-5, the complete variable domain reads DSGVTQTPKHLITATGQRVTLRCSPRSGDLSVYWYQQSLDQGLQFLIQYYNGEERAKGNILERFSAQQFPDLHSELNLSSLELGDSALYFCASSVGLRERGTQYFGPGTRLLVL.

This clone was seen a single time. CDR3 sequence reads: CASSLDRGMETQYF. The CDR3 DNA is TGTGCCAGCAGCTTGGACAGGGGGATGGAGACCCAGTACTTC. The chain combines TRBV5-6 with TRBJ2-5; 8 bases align to TRBD1. Germline V gene sequence: CDR1 SGHDT, CDR2 YYEEEE. The J segment lost 5 bases and the V segment lost 0 bases, leaving 3 bases of the junction unmatched. The CDR3 consists of 14 residues.

V gene TRBV5-6 combines with J gene TRBJ1-2; possibly TRBD1 for D (5 bases). V dropped 2 bases and J dropped 7 bases, with 9 bases sitting between them. This CDR3 has 12 amino acids. Germline V gene sequence: CDR1 SGHDT, CDR2 YYEEEE. The CDR3 loop is CASSFGGGGYTF. The DNA of the CDR3 is TGTGCCAGCAGCTTTGGGGGAGGTGGCTACACCTTC.

This sequence joins TRBV5-1 and TRBJ1-1, with a possible D match to TRBD1 (6 bases). The V end lost 4 bases, the J end lost 2 bases, and 18 bases lay between the germline ends. This CDR3 comprises 16 residues. CDR1 SGHRS and CDR2 YFSETQ come from the germline V gene. CDR3 coding DNA: TGCGCCAGCAGCCCCCTCCAGGGGTCGGGAAACACTGAAGCTTTCTTT. It encodes CASSPLQGSGNTEAFF.

J is TRBJ1-3 and V is TRBV7-3, with TRBD1 identical over 7 bases. Germline CDR1 SGHTA, CDR2 FQGTGA. CDR3 length: 15 amino acids. Trimming cost V 5 bases and J 2 bases; bases outside gene matches: 6. The CDR3 spells CASSRQGPAGNTIYF. CDR3 DNA: TGTGCCAGCAGCAGACAGGGTCCAGCTGGAAACACCATATATTTT.